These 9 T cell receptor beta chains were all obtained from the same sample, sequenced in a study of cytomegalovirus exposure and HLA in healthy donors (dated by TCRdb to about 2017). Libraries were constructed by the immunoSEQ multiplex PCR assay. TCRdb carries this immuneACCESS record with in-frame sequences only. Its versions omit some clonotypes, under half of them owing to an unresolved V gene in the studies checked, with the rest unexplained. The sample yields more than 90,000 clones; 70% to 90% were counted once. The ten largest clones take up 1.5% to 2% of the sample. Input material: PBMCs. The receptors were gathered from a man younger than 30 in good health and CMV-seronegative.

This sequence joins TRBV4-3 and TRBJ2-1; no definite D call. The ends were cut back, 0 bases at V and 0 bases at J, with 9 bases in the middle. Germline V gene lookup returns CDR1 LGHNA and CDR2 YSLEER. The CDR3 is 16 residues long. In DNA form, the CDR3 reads TGCGCCAGCAGCCAAGACTACCGAAGCTCCTACAATGAGCAGTTCTTC. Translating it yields CASSQDYRSSYNEQFF.

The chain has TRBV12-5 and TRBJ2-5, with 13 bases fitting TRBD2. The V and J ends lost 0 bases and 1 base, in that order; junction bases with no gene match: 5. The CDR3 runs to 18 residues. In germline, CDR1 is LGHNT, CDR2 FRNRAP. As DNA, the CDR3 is TGTGCTAGTGGTTTGGTACTAGCGGGAGGGCCGGTCCAAGAGACCCAGTACTTC. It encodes CASGLVLAGGPVQETQYF.

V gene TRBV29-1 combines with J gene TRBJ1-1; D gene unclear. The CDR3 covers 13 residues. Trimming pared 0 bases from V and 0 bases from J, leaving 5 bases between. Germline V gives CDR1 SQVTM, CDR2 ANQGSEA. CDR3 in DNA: TGCAGCGTTGAAGATTTAGTGAACACTGAAGCTTTCTTT. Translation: CSVEDLVNTEAFF.

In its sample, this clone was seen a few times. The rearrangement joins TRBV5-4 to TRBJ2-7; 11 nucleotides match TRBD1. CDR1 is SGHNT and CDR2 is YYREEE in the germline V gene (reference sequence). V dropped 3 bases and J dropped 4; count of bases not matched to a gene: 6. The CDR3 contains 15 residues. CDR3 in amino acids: CASSYGTGGLYEQYF. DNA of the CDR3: TGTGCCAGCAGCTATGGGACAGGGGGTTTGTACGAGCAGTACTTC.

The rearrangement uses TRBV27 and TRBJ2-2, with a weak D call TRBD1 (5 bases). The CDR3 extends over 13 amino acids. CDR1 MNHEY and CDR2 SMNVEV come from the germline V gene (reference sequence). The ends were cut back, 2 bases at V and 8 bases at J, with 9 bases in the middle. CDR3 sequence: CASSLRGSGELFF. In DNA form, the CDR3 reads TGTGCCAGCAGTTTAAGGGGTTCTGGGGAGCTGTTTTTT.

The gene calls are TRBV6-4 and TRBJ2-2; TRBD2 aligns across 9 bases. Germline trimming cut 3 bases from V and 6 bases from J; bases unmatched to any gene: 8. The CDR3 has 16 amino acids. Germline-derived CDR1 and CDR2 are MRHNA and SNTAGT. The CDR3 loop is CASSEAIAGAPGELFF. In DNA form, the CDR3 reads TGTGCCAGCAGTGAGGCAATAGCGGGAGCTCCCGGGGAGCTGTTTTTT.

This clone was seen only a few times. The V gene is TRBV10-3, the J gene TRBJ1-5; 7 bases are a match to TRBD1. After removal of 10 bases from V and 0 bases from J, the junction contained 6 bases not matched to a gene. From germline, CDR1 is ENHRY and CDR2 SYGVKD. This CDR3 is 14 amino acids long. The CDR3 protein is CASGTADSNQPQHF. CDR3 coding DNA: TGTGCCAGCGGGACAGCGGATAGCAATCAGCCCCAGCATTTT.

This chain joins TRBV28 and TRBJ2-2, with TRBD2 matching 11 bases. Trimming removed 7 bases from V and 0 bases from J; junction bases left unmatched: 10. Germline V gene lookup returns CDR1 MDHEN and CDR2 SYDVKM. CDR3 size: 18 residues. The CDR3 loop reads CASNIGALAGANTGELFF. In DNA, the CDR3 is TGTGCCAGCAATATAGGAGCACTAGCGGGAGCGAACACCGGGGAGCTGTTTTTT.

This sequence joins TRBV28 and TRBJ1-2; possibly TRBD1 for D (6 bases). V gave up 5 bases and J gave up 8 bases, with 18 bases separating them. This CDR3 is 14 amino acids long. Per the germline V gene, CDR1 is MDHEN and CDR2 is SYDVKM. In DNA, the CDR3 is TGTGCCAGCAGTCCAAGGACAGCTTATTCAGGCTACACCTTC. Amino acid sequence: CASSPRTAYSGYTF.